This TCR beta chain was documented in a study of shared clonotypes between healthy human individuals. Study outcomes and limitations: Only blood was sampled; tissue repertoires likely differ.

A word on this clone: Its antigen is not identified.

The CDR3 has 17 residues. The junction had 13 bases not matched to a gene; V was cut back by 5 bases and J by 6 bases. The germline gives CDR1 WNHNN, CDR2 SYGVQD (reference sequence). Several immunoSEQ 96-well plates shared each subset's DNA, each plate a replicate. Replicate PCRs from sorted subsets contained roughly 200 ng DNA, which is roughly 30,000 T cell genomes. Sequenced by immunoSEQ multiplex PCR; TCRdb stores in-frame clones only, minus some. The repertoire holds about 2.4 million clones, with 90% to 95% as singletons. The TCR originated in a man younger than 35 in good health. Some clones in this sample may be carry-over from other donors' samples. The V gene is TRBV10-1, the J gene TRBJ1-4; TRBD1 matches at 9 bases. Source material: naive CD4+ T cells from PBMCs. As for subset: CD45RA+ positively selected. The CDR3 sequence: CASSRGARDRVDEKLFF. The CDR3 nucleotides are TGCGCCAGCAGTCGAGGAGCCCGGGACAGGGTTGATGAAAAACTGTTTTTT.